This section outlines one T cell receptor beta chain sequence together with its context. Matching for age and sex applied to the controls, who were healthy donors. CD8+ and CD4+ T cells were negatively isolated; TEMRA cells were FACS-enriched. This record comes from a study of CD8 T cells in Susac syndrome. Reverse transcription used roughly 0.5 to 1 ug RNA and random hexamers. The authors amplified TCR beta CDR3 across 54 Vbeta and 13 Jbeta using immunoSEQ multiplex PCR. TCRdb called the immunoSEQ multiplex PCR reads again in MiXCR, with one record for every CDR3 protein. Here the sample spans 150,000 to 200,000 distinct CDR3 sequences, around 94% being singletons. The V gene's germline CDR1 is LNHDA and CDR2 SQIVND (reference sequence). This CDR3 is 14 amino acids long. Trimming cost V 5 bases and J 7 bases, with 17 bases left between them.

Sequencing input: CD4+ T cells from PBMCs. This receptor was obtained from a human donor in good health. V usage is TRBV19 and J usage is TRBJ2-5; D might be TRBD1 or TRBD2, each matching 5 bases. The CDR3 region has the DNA TGTGCCAGTAGTTCTGCAGGGACCTCCGGGACCCAGTACTTC. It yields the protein CASSSAGTSGTQYF.